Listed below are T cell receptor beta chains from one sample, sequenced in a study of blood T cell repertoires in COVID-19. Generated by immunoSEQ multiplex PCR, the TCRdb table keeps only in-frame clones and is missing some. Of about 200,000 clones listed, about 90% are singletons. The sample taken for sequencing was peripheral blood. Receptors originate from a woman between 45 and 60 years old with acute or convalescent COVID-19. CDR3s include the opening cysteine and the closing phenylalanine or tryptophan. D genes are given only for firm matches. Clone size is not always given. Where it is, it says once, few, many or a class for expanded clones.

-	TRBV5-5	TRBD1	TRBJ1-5	CASSLVGTANQPQHF	TGTGCCAGCAGCTTGGTCGGGACAGCCAATCAGCCCCAGCATTTT
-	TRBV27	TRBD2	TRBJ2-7	CASSLSASGANEQYF	TGTGCCAGCAGTTTATCCGCCAGCGGGGCGAACGAGCAGTACTTC
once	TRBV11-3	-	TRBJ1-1	CASSLDGALNTEAFF	TGTGCCAGCAGCTTAGATGGGGCCCTCAACACTGAAGCTTTCTTT
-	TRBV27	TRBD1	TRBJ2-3	CASSSADRGRSDTQYF	TGTGCCAGCAGTTCCGCGGACAGGGGGCGGTCAGATACGCAGTATTTT
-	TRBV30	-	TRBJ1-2	CASNGGGSYGYTF	TGTGCCTCGAATGGGGGGGGGAGCTATGGCTACACCTTC
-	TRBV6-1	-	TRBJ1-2	CASSELPGHLRLDGYTF	TGTGCCAGCAGTGAACTTCCAGGACACCTAAGGCTTGATGGCTACACCTTC
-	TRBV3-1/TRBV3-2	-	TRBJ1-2	CASSPTTLTNGYTF	TGTGCCAGCAGCCCGACAACTCTCACGAATGGCTACACCTTC
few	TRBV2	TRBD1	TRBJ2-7	CASRPGQGFREYF	TGTGCCAGCAGGCCTGGACAGGGCTTTAGGGAGTACTTC
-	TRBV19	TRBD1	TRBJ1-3	CASRGRDRGNTIYF	TGTGCCAGTAGGGGACGGGACAGAGGAAACACCATATATTTT
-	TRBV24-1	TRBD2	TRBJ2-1	CATSDSYILGTRVDEQFF	TGTGCCACCAGTGATAGTTATATTCTGGGGACTAGGGTCGATGAGCAGTTCTTC
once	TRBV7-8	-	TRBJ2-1	CASSLGGLPNEQFF	TGTGCCAGCAGCTTAGGTGGGCTCCCGAATGAGCAGTTCTTC
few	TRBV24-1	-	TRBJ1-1	CATSGQDTEAFF	TGTGCCACCAGTGGACAGGACACTGAAGCTTTCTTT
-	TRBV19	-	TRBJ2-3	CASTPNSGGFSTDTQYF	TGTGCCAGTACCCCGAATAGCGGTGGATTTTCCACAGATACGCAGTATTTT
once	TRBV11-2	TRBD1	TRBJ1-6	CASSRRTGDNSPLHF	TGTGCCAGCAGCCGACGGACAGGGGATAATTCACCCCTCCACTTT
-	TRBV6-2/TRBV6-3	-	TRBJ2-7	CASSWPGHSYEQYF	TGTGCCAGCAGTTGGCCAGGACACTCCTACGAGCAGTACTTC
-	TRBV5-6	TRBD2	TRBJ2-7	CASSLTPAGAWEQYF	TGTGCCAGCAGCCTGACCCCAGCGGGGGCTTGGGAGCAGTACTTC
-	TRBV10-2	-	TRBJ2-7	CASIQGYEQYF	TGCGCCAGCATACAGGGCTACGAGCAGTACTTC
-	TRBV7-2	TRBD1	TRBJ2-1	CASSFGDRGYNEQFF	TGTGCCAGCAGCTTCGGGGACAGGGGCTACAATGAGCAGTTCTTC
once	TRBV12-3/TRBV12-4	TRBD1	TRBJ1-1	CASSIRGHTEAFF	TGTGCCAGCAGTATAAGGGGGCACACTGAAGCTTTCTTT
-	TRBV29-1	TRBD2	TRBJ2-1	CSTGLAGGRIYNEQFF	TGCAGCACGGGACTAGCGGGAGGCAGAATCTACAATGAGCAGTTCTTC
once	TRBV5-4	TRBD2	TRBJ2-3	CASSPGLAGYTDTQYF	TGTGCCAGCAGCCCCGGACTAGCGGGCTACACAGATACGCAGTATTTT
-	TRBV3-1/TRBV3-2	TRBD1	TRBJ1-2	CASSLDRGDGYTF	TGTGCCAGCAGCTTGGACAGGGGAGACGGCTACACCTTC
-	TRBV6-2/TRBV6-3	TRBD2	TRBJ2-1	CASSYNLAGANEQFF	TGTGCCAGCAGTTACAACCTAGCGGGAGCTAATGAGCAGTTCTTC
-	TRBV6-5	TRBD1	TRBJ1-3	CASSSMTGGSGNTIYF	TGTGCCAGCAGTTCGATGACAGGGGGCTCTGGAAACACCATATATTTT
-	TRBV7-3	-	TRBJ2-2	CASSRAGEPGGELFF	TGTGCCAGCAGCCGGGCCGGGGAACCGGGCGGGGAGCTGTTTTTT
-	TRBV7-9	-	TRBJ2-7	CASSPARTDSYEQYF	TGTGCCAGCAGCCCCGCCCGGACAGACTCATACGAGCAGTACTTC
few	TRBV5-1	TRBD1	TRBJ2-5	CASRTGGPLETQYF	TGCGCCAGCAGAACAGGGGGACCGTTGGAGACCCAGTACTTC